This is a list of T cell receptor beta chains from one sample in a study of blood T cell repertoires in COVID-19. The method was immunoSEQ multiplex PCR; TCRdb's version includes in-frame clones alone and lacks a portion of them. The sample consists of 200,000 to 250,000 clones, approximately 87% of them appearing once. Sequenced: PBMCs or T cells enriched from blood (not recorded which). These receptors all stem from a woman between 50 and 59 years old in a cohort exposed to, infected with or recovered from COVID-19 (not recorded which). The conserved cysteine and the conserved F or W are not part of the CDR3 here.

CDR3 protein: ASSLGQGIIMNTEAF; V gene: TRBV5-1; J gene: TRBJ1-1
CDR3 protein: ASSLGAGDGYT; V gene: TRBV7-2; J gene: TRBJ1-2
CDR3 protein: SASGRGDGYT; V gene: TRBV20-1; J gene: TRBJ1-2
CDR3 protein: ASRMTGGLTEAF; V gene: TRBV5-1; J gene: TRBJ1-1
CDR3 protein: ASSPRRDRGVDGYT; V gene: TRBV18; J gene: TRBJ1-2
CDR3 protein: ASSYGPRGAGELF; V gene: TRBV6-5; J gene: TRBJ2-2
CDR3 protein: SVSFGETQY; V gene: TRBV29-1; J gene: TRBJ2-5
CDR3 protein: ASSPLQETQY; V gene: TRBV18; J gene: TRBJ2-5
CDR3 protein: ASSFGGVFVFYEQY; V gene: TRBV7-2; J gene: TRBJ2-7
CDR3 protein: ASIPGQGNSPLH; V gene: TRBV19; J gene: TRBJ1-6
CDR3 protein: ATHPQDWPGELF; V gene: TRBV10-3; J gene: TRBJ2-2
CDR3 protein: ASSFSGGGTYEQY; V gene: TRBV7-2; J gene: TRBJ2-7
CDR3 protein: ASSPSLQGISPLH; V gene: TRBV18; J gene: TRBJ1-6
CDR3 protein: ASSSYRGDTGELF; V gene: TRBV11-3; J gene: TRBJ2-2
CDR3 protein: ASSLKGGIWENTEAF; V gene: TRBV5-6; J gene: TRBJ1-1
CDR3 protein: ASRHTGTTNEKLF; V gene: TRBV6-5; J gene: TRBJ1-4